This T cell receptor (beta chain) comes out of a study of human T cells and chemical hapten exposure. Across the whole study: Skin on the upper inner arm, about 2 cm by about 2 cm in size, was sensitized with 2% DPC. TCR yields per sample varied, mainly owing to small pooled library volume differences. Study-wide findings and caveats: As patch test score rose, PT1 expanded TCR counts tended to rise as well.

The table lists this clonotype with a few counts. The antigen remains unidentified. TCRdb redid the calling of the RACE reads with MiXCR, one entry per CDR3 protein. This sample has around 160,000 distinct CDR3 sequences, with about 15% found just once. Noted time point: patch test 1, 2 weeks after DPC sensitization. The treatment was: therapeutic diphenylcyclopropenone sensitization with weekly scalp DPC. Germline CDR1 is DFQATT and CDR2 is SNEGSKA (reference sequence). J gave up 0 bases and V 2 bases, and 8 bases lay outside the gene matches. The CDR3 covers 17 residues. The V and J genes are TRBV20-1 and TRBJ2-1; the match to TRBD2 covers 9 bases. The source was whole blood, collected in connection with sensitization to the hapten diphenylcyclopropenone (DPC). The origin of this receptor is a woman aged 25 to 39 with alopecia areata. Some clones in this sample may be carry-over from other donors' samples. The CDR3: CSARQTSGPSSYNEQFF. In nucleotides, the CDR3 is TGCAGTGCTAGACAAACTAGCGGGCCTAGCTCCTACAATGAGCAGTTCTTC.